These T cell receptor beta chains were read from a single sample in a study of blood T cells in healthy people across ages. TCRdb reprocessed the 5' RACE reads with MiXCR, giving one entry per CDR3 protein. Among 1.5 million to 1.8 million distinct CDR3 sequences, roughly two fifths were seen once, and the ten largest hold about 4.1%. The sequenced sample was blood. The origin of the receptors is a woman between 18 and 29 years old in good health. CDR3s include the opening cysteine and the closing phenylalanine or tryptophan. D genes are given only for firm matches. The listing skips clone size in some rows; elsewhere it reads once, few, many or a size class.

clone size: NA; V gene: TRBV7-2; J gene: TRBJ2-1; D gene: NA; CDR3 protein: CASSLAVVAYNEQFF; CDR3 DNA: TGTGCCAGCAGCTTAGCGGTAGTGGCGTACAATGAGCAGTTCTTC
clone size: NA; V gene: TRBV5-1; J gene: TRBJ2-3; D gene: TRBD2; CDR3 protein: CASSFIAGVPDTQYF; CDR3 DNA: TGCGCCAGCAGCTTTATAGCGGGAGTCCCCGATACGCAGTATTTT
clone size: NA; V gene: TRBV5-1; J gene: TRBJ1-4; D gene: NA; CDR3 protein: CASSRKNHRLATNEKLFF; CDR3 DNA: TGCGCCAGCAGCCGGAAAAATCACAGGCTTGCAACTAATGAAAAACTGTTTTTT
clone size: NA; V gene: TRBV9; J gene: TRBJ1-2; D gene: NA; CDR3 protein: CASSVAGALGYGYTF; CDR3 DNA: TGTGCCAGCAGCGTAGCGGGGGCCTTGGGATATGGCTACACCTTC
clone size: NA; V gene: TRBV6-5; J gene: TRBJ1-2; D gene: TRBD1; CDR3 protein: CASSSLLTGTYTF; CDR3 DNA: TGTGCCAGCAGTTCACTCCTGACAGGGACCTACACCTTC
clone size: NA; V gene: TRBV29-1; J gene: TRBJ2-1; D gene: TRBD2; CDR3 protein: CSVAQRGVYNEQFF; CDR3 DNA: TGCAGCGTGGCCCAGCGGGGGGTCTACAATGAGCAGTTCTTC
clone size: NA; V gene: TRBV20-1; J gene: TRBJ1-4; D gene: NA; CDR3 protein: CSATKPTGLGNEKLFF; CDR3 DNA: TGCAGTGCTACCAAACCTACAGGGTTAGGGAATGAAAAACTGTTTTTT
clone size: NA; V gene: TRBV7-2; J gene: TRBJ2-7; D gene: TRBD2; CDR3 protein: CASSSLSGVIGNEQYF; CDR3 DNA: TGTGCCAGCAGCTCCCTGAGCGGGGTGATAGGGAATGAGCAGTACTTC
clone size: NA; V gene: TRBV7-9; J gene: TRBJ2-3; D gene: TRBD2; CDR3 protein: CASSFPGTSGATDTQYF; CDR3 DNA: TGTGCCAGCAGCTTCCCCGGGACTAGCGGGGCCACAGATACGCAGTATTTT
clone size: few; V gene: TRBV28; J gene: TRBJ2-7; D gene: NA; CDR3 protein: CASSAGTWNYEQYF; CDR3 DNA: TGTGCCAGCAGTGCCGGGACTTGGAACTACGAGCAGTACTTC
clone size: NA; V gene: TRBV24-1; J gene: TRBJ2-3; D gene: TRBD2; CDR3 protein: CATSLAGQDTQYF; CDR3 DNA: TGTGCCACCAGTCTAGCGGGGCAAGATACGCAGTATTTT
clone size: NA; V gene: TRBV29-1; J gene: TRBJ2-1; D gene: NA; CDR3 protein: CSAVNNEQFF; CDR3 DNA: TGCAGCGCGGTCAACAATGAGCAGTTCTTC
clone size: NA; V gene: TRBV7-2; J gene: TRBJ2-1; D gene: NA; CDR3 protein: CASSLDAVWGAGSAEQFF; CDR3 DNA: TGTGCCAGCAGCTTAGATGCTGTGTGGGGGGCAGGATCGGCTGAGCAGTTCTTC
clone size: few; V gene: TRBV13; J gene: TRBJ2-1; D gene: TRBD1; CDR3 protein: CASSPRDRGNEQFF; CDR3 DNA: TGTGCCAGCAGCCCCCGGGACAGGGGGAATGAGCAGTTCTTC
clone size: NA; V gene: TRBV7-6; J gene: TRBJ2-7; D gene: TRBD1; CDR3 protein: CASSLDVGTGSYEQYF; CDR3 DNA: TGTGCCAGCAGCTTAGATGTTGGGACAGGGTCCTACGAGCAGTACTTC
clone size: NA; V gene: TRBV6-8; J gene: TRBJ2-3; D gene: TRBD2; CDR3 protein: CASTWRREGTDTQYF; CDR3 DNA: TGTGCCAGCACCTGGAGACGGGAGGGCACAGATACGCAGTATTTT
clone size: NA; V gene: TRBV5-6; J gene: TRBJ1-1; D gene: NA; CDR3 protein: CASSPEIKSGNTEAFF; CDR3 DNA: TGTGCCAGCAGCCCTGAGATTAAAAGCGGTAACACTGAAGCTTTCTTT
clone size: NA; V gene: TRBV6-1; J gene: TRBJ2-1; D gene: NA; CDR3 protein: CASSEVGTEQFF; CDR3 DNA: TGTGCCAGCAGTGAAGTAGGGACTGAGCAGTTCTTC
clone size: few; V gene: TRBV12-3/TRBV12-4; J gene: TRBJ1-1; D gene: TRBD1; CDR3 protein: CASRAPRDRGEAFF; CDR3 DNA: TGTGCCAGCAGAGCCCCTAGGGACAGGGGTGAAGCTTTCTTT
clone size: NA; V gene: TRBV4-1; J gene: TRBJ2-7; D gene: NA; CDR3 protein: CASSQGGYGDYEQYF; CDR3 DNA: TGCGCCAGCAGCCAAGGAGGTTATGGAGACTACGAGCAGTACTTC
clone size: NA; V gene: TRBV9; J gene: TRBJ1-5; D gene: NA; CDR3 protein: CASSAGRGRSQPQHF; CDR3 DNA: TGTGCCAGCAGCGCGGGACGGGGAAGAAGTCAGCCCCAGCATTTT
clone size: few; V gene: TRBV7-2; J gene: TRBJ1-2; D gene: NA; CDR3 protein: CASSLGYFQGYTF; CDR3 DNA: TGTGCCAGCAGCTTAGGTTATTTCCAGGGCTACACCTTC
clone size: few; V gene: TRBV24-1; J gene: TRBJ2-1; D gene: TRBD2; CDR3 protein: CATSDLRLAGNNEQFF; CDR3 DNA: TGTGCCACCAGTGATTTGCGACTAGCCGGAAACAATGAGCAGTTCTTC
clone size: NA; V gene: TRBV12-3/TRBV12-4; J gene: TRBJ2-3; D gene: NA; CDR3 protein: CASNQQIGGDTQYF; CDR3 DNA: TGTGCCAGCAACCAGCAGATTGGCGGGGATACGCAGTATTTT
clone size: NA; V gene: TRBV27; J gene: TRBJ2-1; D gene: NA; CDR3 protein: CASRPPGHTTEQFF; CDR3 DNA: TGTGCCAGCAGACCCCCGGGTCACACCACTGAGCAGTTCTTC
clone size: NA; V gene: TRBV6-1; J gene: TRBJ2-1; D gene: TRBD1; CDR3 protein: CASSEEGQGRDEQFF; CDR3 DNA: TGTGCCAGCAGTGAAGAGGGACAGGGGAGGGATGAGCAGTTCTTC
clone size: few; V gene: TRBV20-1; J gene: TRBJ2-1; D gene: TRBD2; CDR3 protein: CSAEPPAGGYNEQFF; CDR3 DNA: TGCAGTGCTGAGCCCCCTGCGGGGGGGTACAATGAGCAGTTCTTC
clone size: NA; V gene: TRBV6-5; J gene: TRBJ1-5; D gene: NA; CDR3 protein: CASSYLYPHNNQPQHF; CDR3 DNA: TGTGCCAGCAGTTACCTATATCCACACAACAATCAGCCCCAGCATTTT
clone size: NA; V gene: TRBV12-3/TRBV12-4; J gene: TRBJ1-2; D gene: TRBD1; CDR3 protein: CASSRSQGIGEDGYTF; CDR3 DNA: TGTGCCAGCAGCCGTTCACAGGGGATCGGAGAAGATGGCTACACCTTC
clone size: few; V gene: TRBV11-2; J gene: TRBJ2-7; D gene: NA; CDR3 protein: CASSLWRDEQYF; CDR3 DNA: TGTGCCAGCAGCTTATGGAGGGACGAGCAGTACTTC
clone size: medium-sized; V gene: TRBV9; J gene: TRBJ2-1; D gene: NA; CDR3 protein: CASSVEGRYNEQFF; CDR3 DNA: TGTGCCAGCAGCGTAGAGGGCCGCTACAATGAGCAGTTCTTC
clone size: NA; V gene: TRBV29-1; J gene: TRBJ2-3; D gene: NA; CDR3 protein: CSVEGPGDTQYF; CDR3 DNA: TGCAGCGTTGAAGGGCCCGGAGATACGCAGTATTTT
clone size: NA; V gene: TRBV11-2; J gene: TRBJ1-5; D gene: TRBD1; CDR3 protein: CASSPTAGTVGGLPQHF; CDR3 DNA: TGTGCCAGCAGCCCTACCGCCGGGACAGTAGGGGGTTTGCCCCAGCATTTT
clone size: few; V gene: TRBV7-2; J gene: TRBJ1-5; D gene: NA; CDR3 protein: CASSFGVGAYSNQPQHF; CDR3 DNA: TGTGCCAGCAGCTTTGGGGTAGGGGCCTATAGCAATCAGCCCCAGCATTTT
clone size: NA; V gene: TRBV29-1; J gene: TRBJ2-7; D gene: TRBD1; CDR3 protein: CSVEDRDSVYNEQYF; CDR3 DNA: TGCAGCGTTGAAGATCGGGACAGCGTTTACAATGAGCAGTACTTC
clone size: NA; V gene: TRBV5-1; J gene: TRBJ2-5; D gene: TRBD2; CDR3 protein: CASSLVGLAGAQETQYF; CDR3 DNA: TGCGCCAGCAGCTTGGTGGGACTAGCGGGGGCTCAAGAGACCCAGTACTTC
clone size: few; V gene: TRBV20-1; J gene: TRBJ2-7; D gene: NA; CDR3 protein: CSARTSQGSEQYF; CDR3 DNA: TGCAGTGCTAGGACTAGTCAGGGGTCCGAGCAGTACTTC
clone size: few; V gene: TRBV7-2; J gene: TRBJ1-4; D gene: TRBD1; CDR3 protein: CASSPLGSGGSEKLFF; CDR3 DNA: TGTGCCAGCAGCCCTTTAGGATCAGGGGGGAGTGAAAAACTGTTTTTT
clone size: few; V gene: TRBV20-1; J gene: TRBJ1-6; D gene: TRBD1; CDR3 protein: CSARDLGTGAGSSPLHF; CDR3 DNA: TGCAGTGCTAGAGATCTTGGGACAGGGGCGGGAAGTTCACCCCTCCACTTT
clone size: few; V gene: TRBV9; J gene: TRBJ1-1; D gene: TRBD1; CDR3 protein: CASTPTGALNTEAFF; CDR3 DNA: TGTGCCAGCACCCCCACAGGGGCCCTGAACACTGAAGCTTTCTTT
clone size: NA; V gene: TRBV29-1; J gene: TRBJ1-2; D gene: TRBD1; CDR3 protein: CSIPLQGAGYGYTF; CDR3 DNA: TGCAGCATCCCATTACAGGGGGCAGGCTATGGCTACACCTTC
clone size: many; V gene: TRBV7-2; J gene: TRBJ2-7; D gene: TRBD1; CDR3 protein: CASSLVGQPYEQYF; CDR3 DNA: TGTGCCAGCAGCTTGGTGGGACAGCCATACGAGCAGTACTTC
clone size: many; V gene: TRBV27; J gene: TRBJ1-5; D gene: NA; CDR3 protein: CASSLKPRGNQPQHF; CDR3 DNA: TGTGCCAGCAGTTTAAAGCCTCGAGGCAATCAGCCCCAGCATTTT
clone size: NA; V gene: TRBV6-6; J gene: TRBJ1-6; D gene: TRBD1; CDR3 protein: CASSYSGQTYNSPLHF; CDR3 DNA: TGTGCCAGCAGTTACTCGGGACAGACCTATAATTCACCCCTCCACTTT
clone size: NA; V gene: TRBV7-2; J gene: TRBJ2-1; D gene: NA; CDR3 protein: CASSLVRTLRSSYNEQFF; CDR3 DNA: TGTGCCAGCAGCTTAGTACGGACTCTCCGTAGCTCCTACAATGAGCAGTTCTTC
clone size: NA; V gene: TRBV5-1; J gene: TRBJ2-3; D gene: TRBD2; CDR3 protein: CASSLGLAESDTQYF; CDR3 DNA: TGCGCCAGCAGCCTCGGACTAGCCGAATCAGATACGCAGTATTTT
clone size: many; V gene: TRBV7-2; J gene: TRBJ2-3; D gene: NA; CDR3 protein: CASSFRRGSTDTQYF; CDR3 DNA: TGTGCCAGCAGCTTTCGGCGAGGAAGCACAGATACGCAGTATTTT
clone size: NA; V gene: TRBV7-9; J gene: TRBJ1-2; D gene: TRBD1; CDR3 protein: CASSWGTEICTF; CDR3 DNA: TGTGCCAGCAGCTGGGGGACAGAGATCTGTACCTTC
clone size: few; V gene: TRBV5-4; J gene: TRBJ2-1; D gene: NA; CDR3 protein: CASRSTGFSDEQFF; CDR3 DNA: TGTGCCAGCAGATCCACAGGGTTCTCGGATGAGCAGTTCTTC
clone size: NA; V gene: TRBV27; J gene: TRBJ2-4; D gene: NA; CDR3 protein: CVSSLSGRYIQYF; CDR3 DNA: TGTGTCAGCAGTTTATCGGGGAGATACATTCAGTACTTC
clone size: few; V gene: TRBV12-3/TRBV12-4; J gene: TRBJ2-5; D gene: NA; CDR3 protein: CASSFRWPSGETQYF; CDR3 DNA: TGTGCCAGCAGTTTTCGATGGCCCTCTGGTGAGACCCAGTACTTC
clone size: NA; V gene: TRBV20-1; J gene: TRBJ2-3; D gene: TRBD2; CDR3 protein: CSARDLETSGRDTQYF; CDR3 DNA: TGCAGTGCTAGAGATCTCGAGACTAGCGGGAGAGATACGCAGTATTTT
clone size: few; V gene: TRBV4-3; J gene: TRBJ1-2; D gene: NA; CDR3 protein: CASSQDLLFGGLGGYTF; CDR3 DNA: TGCGCCAGCAGCCAAGATCTTTTGTTCGGGGGGCTGGGTGGCTACACCTTC
clone size: NA; V gene: TRBV29-1; J gene: TRBJ2-5; D gene: NA; CDR3 protein: CSVGGGASQETQYF; CDR3 DNA: TGCAGCGTGGGGGGTGGAGCTAGCCAAGAGACCCAGTACTTC
clone size: NA; V gene: TRBV6-5; J gene: TRBJ1-2; D gene: TRBD1; CDR3 protein: CASRRGGQSYGYTF; CDR3 DNA: TGTGCCAGCAGACGAGGGGGACAGTCCTATGGCTACACCTTC
clone size: NA; V gene: TRBV7-9; J gene: TRBJ1-5; D gene: TRBD1; CDR3 protein: CASSSGPTGDQPQHF; CDR3 DNA: TGTGCCAGCAGTTCCGGCCCGACAGGGGATCAGCCCCAGCATTTT
clone size: NA; V gene: TRBV9; J gene: TRBJ2-7; D gene: NA; CDR3 protein: CASNVSPVGYEQYF; CDR3 DNA: TGTGCCAGCAACGTAAGTCCGGTCGGCTACGAGCAGTACTTC
clone size: NA; V gene: TRBV9; J gene: TRBJ2-3; D gene: NA; CDR3 protein: CASSVDLLPDTQYF; CDR3 DNA: TGTGCCAGCAGCGTAGACCTGCTACCAGATACGCAGTATTTT
clone size: NA; V gene: TRBV28; J gene: TRBJ2-5; D gene: NA; CDR3 protein: CASGLFGEETQYF; CDR3 DNA: TGTGCCAGCGGTTTATTCGGGGAAGAGACCCAGTACTTC